These 18 T cell receptor beta chains share one sample of origin, sequenced in a study of radiotherapy plus CTLA-4 blockade in lung cancer. Clones were sequenced by immunoSEQ multiplex PCR, and TCRdb holds only the in-frame ones, with some missing. The top ten clones hold 6.9% of a sample with more than 100,000 clones, about 90% of them seen once. The sequencing here drew on peripheral blood, taken from a patient treated with radiotherapy plus ipilimumab. The receptors come from a human donor with non-small cell lung cancer that progressed on radiotherapy plus ipilimumab.

This chain links TRBV4-1 with TRBJ2-2, with D perhaps TRBD1 (7 bases). Germline values: CDR1 MGHRA, CDR2 YSYEKL. The CDR3 sequence is 17 residues long. The V end was cut by 3 bases, the J end by 4 bases, with 18 bases between. CDR3 loop: CASSHPTGDLSTGELFF. The DNA of the CDR3 is TGCGCCAGCAGCCACCCAACAGGGGACTTGAGCACCGGGGAGCTGTTTTTT.

Points on this clone: The sample carries other DNA sequences with the same CDR3. V is TRBV28 and J is TRBJ1-5; no clear D. The CDR3 extends over 13 amino acids. Germline CDR1 is MDHEN and CDR2 is SYDVKM. V was trimmed by 4 bases and J by 4 bases, leaving 8 bases between them. CDR3 loop: CASSSPGNQPQHF. CDR3 nucleotide sequence: TGTGCCAGCAGTTCCCCCGGAAATCAGCCCCAGCATTTT.

This rearrangement joins TRBV11-1 to TRBJ2-7; a possible D gene is TRBD1 (6 bases). Germline CDR1 reads SGHAT; CDR2 reads FQDESV (reference sequence). V gave up 5 bases and J gave up 3 bases, with 20 bases separating them. The CDR3 covers 16 residues. CDR3 bases: TGTGCCAGCAGCCTCCGCAGGGGAGAACTCCACTACGAGCAGTACTTC. This gives the protein CASSLRRGELHYEQYF.

The chain employs TRBV19 and TRBJ2-7; D gene uncertain. CDR1 is LNHDA, CDR2 SQIVND, per germline (reference sequence). Between the trimmed V and J ends, which lost 9 bases and 3 bases, there was a span of 12 bases. The CDR3 extends over 12 amino acids. As DNA, the CDR3 is TGTGCCAGCACGGACCGAAACTACGAGCAGTACTTC. Its translation: CASTDRNYEQYF. Full variable domain (rest looked up from reference TRBV19 and TRBJ2-7): DGGITQSPKYLFRKEGQNVTLSCEQNLNHDAMYWYRQDPGQGLRLIYYSQIVNDFQKGDIAEGYSVSREKKESFPLTVTSAQKNPTAFYLCASTDRNYEQYFGPGTRLTVT.

The chain is built from TRBV15 and TRBJ2-7, with no clear D. Trimming removed 3 bases at V and 2 bases at J, with 17 bases between. The CDR3 totals 16 residues. Germline V CDR1 and CDR2: LNHNV, YYDKDF (reference sequence). The CDR3 nucleotides read TGTGCCACCAGCAGGATCGGAAATGGCGCCACCTACGAGCAGTACTTC. Protein sequence: CATSRIGNGATYEQYF.

Regarding this clone: The sample contains more than one DNA sequence encoding this CDR3. The rearrangement links TRBV6-5 to TRBJ2-3; D not certain. The CDR3 sequence is 11 residues long. Germline CDR1 MNHEY, CDR2 SVGAGI. The V gene lost 4 bases and the J gene lost 3 bases, with 2 bases spanning the gap. The CDR3 spells CASSSTDTQYF. The CDR3 nucleotides are TGTGCCAGCAGTTCTACAGATACGCAGTATTTT.

Here the CDR3 DNA reads TGCAGCGTTGGGGCGGGACTAGGGTGGTTCGCCTACAATGAGCAGTTCTTC. It codes for CSVGAGLGWFAYNEQFF. This chain links TRBV29-1 with TRBJ2-1, with 8 bases aligning to TRBD2. The CDR3 spans 17 residues. The junction had 13 bases not matched to a gene; V was cut back by 4 bases and J by 2 bases. Germline-derived CDR1 and CDR2 are SQVTM and ANQGSEA.

J is TRBJ1-3 and V is TRBV25-1, with TRBD1 as a possible D gene (5 bases). CDR1 and CDR2 (germline): MGHDK, SYGVNS. The CDR3 is 15 amino acids. V dropped 8 bases and J dropped 3 bases, with 17 bases sitting between them. The CDR3 reads CASQARVAIGNTIYF. DNA of the CDR3: TGTGCCAGCCAAGCCAGGGTGGCTATTGGAAACACCATATATTTT.

This clone showed up just once. The chain links TRBV5-1 to TRBJ2-1, with D unclear. The germline V and J ends were trimmed by 1 base and 6 bases, with 11 bases remaining between them. The CDR3 runs 14 residues. Germline loops: CDR1 SGHRS, CDR2 YFSETQ. Here the CDR3 reads CASSLNAGANEQFF. The CDR3 DNA reads as TGCGCCAGCAGCTTGAACGCCGGTGCCAATGAGCAGTTCTTC.

This clone showed up just once. The gene calls are TRBV6-5 and TRBJ1-2, with 9 bases matching TRBD1. Germline CDR1 MNHEY, CDR2 SVGAGI. The V and J ends lost 3 bases and 8 bases, in that order; junction bases with no gene match: 10. The CDR3 has 15 amino acids. DNA for the CDR3: TGTGCCAGCAGTTATCTCGGGACAGGGCTAGCGGGCTACACCTTC. Protein: CASSYLGTGLAGYTF.

V is TRBV7-6 and J is TRBJ2-6; D possibly corresponds to TRBD1 (6 bases). Germline V lookup: CDR1 SGHVS, CDR2 FNYEAQ. V dropped 1 base and J dropped 2 bases, with 9 bases sitting between them. This CDR3 spans 16 amino acids. The CDR3 DNA follows: TGTGCCAGCAGCTTAGAAGGGGGAACTGGGGCCAACGTCCTGACTTTC. It codes for CASSLEGGTGANVLTF.

The rearrangement links TRBV5-4 to TRBJ2-3; 8 bases line up with TRBD1. The CDR3 runs to 14 residues. Germline CDR1 SGHNT, CDR2 YYREEE (reference sequence). Germline trimming cut 4 bases from V and 6 bases from J; bases unmatched to any gene: 7. CDR3 in amino acids: CASSPGQGIDTQYF. CDR3 DNA: TGTGCCAGCAGCCCTGGACAGGGTATTGATACGCAGTATTTT. The variable domain in full, completed from reference TRBV5-4 and TRBJ2-3, reads ETGVTQSPTHLIKTRGQQVTLRCSSQSGHNTVSWYQQALGQGPQFIFQYYREEENGRGNFPPRFSGLQFPNYSSELNVNALELDDSALYLCASSPGQGIDTQYFGPGTRLTVL.

V and J are TRBV5-1 and TRBJ2-1, with TRBD2 matching over 8 bases. The J segment lost 6 bases and the V segment lost 0 bases, leaving 8 bases of the junction unmatched. The CDR3 has 16 amino acids. Germline assignment: CDR1 SGHRS and CDR2 YFSETQ. The CDR3 nucleotides are TGCGCCAGCAGCTTGGCGGGACTAGACCCCTTCAATGAGCAGTTCTTC. It encodes CASSLAGLDPFNEQFF.

The CDR3 region has the DNA TGTGCCAGCAGTTCCGGACAGGGCGGACATGGCTACACCTTC. Protein product: CASSSGQGGHGYTF. The rearrangement links TRBV6-5 to TRBJ1-2; 8 bases align to TRBD1. The CDR3 totals 14 residues. In germline, CDR1 is MNHEY, CDR2 SVGAGI. With 4 bases clipped from V and 6 bases from J, the junction kept 7 bases outside the gene matches.

The chain carries TRBV5-1 and TRBJ2-7, with a weak D call TRBD2 (6 bases). Germline CDR1 is SGHRS and CDR2 is YFSETQ. The length of the CDR3 is 17 residues. The V gene lost 1 base and the J gene lost 3 bases, with 20 bases spanning the gap. The CDR3 here is CASSLNPGLENLYEQYF. In DNA, the CDR3 is TGCGCCAGCAGCTTGAACCCGGGACTCGAAAACCTCTACGAGCAGTACTTC. The full variable domain, rest sourced from reference TRBV5-1 and TRBJ2-7, is KAGVTQTPRYLIKTRGQQVTLSCSPISGHRSVSWYQQTPGQGLQFLFEYFSETQRNKGNFPGRFSGRQFSNSRSEMNVSTLELGDSALYLCASSLNPGLENLYEQYFGPGTRLTVT.

V and J are TRBV5-1 and TRBJ2-6, with a possible D match to TRBD1 (5 bases). V was clipped by 4 bases and J by 0 bases, with 11 bases between them. The CDR3 contains 16 residues. CDR1 is SGHRS, CDR2 YFSETQ, per germline. The CDR3 protein is CASSQTVNSGANVLTF. The CDR3 coding sequence is TGCGCCAGCAGCCAGACAGTGAACTCTGGGGCCAACGTCCTGACTTTC.

Only one count was recorded for this clone. The chain links TRBV7-9 to TRBJ2-3, with 10 bases that match TRBD2. Germline CDR1 is SEHNR and CDR2 is FQNEAQ (reference sequence). There are 15 residues in the CDR3. V gave up 7 bases and J gave up 3 bases; unmatched junction bases: 7. CDR3: CASIMTSGLTDTQYF. Written as DNA, the CDR3 is TGTGCCAGCATCATGACTAGCGGGCTAACAGATACGCAGTATTTT.

The chain couples TRBV19 to TRBJ1-5, with D perhaps TRBD1 (6 bases). V lost 10 bases and J lost 0, with 28 bases in between. CDR3 length equals 19 residues. Per germline, CDR1 LNHDA and CDR2 SQIVND (reference sequence). The CDR3 nucleotides are TGTGCCACCCAAGTATTCCACCGCCCGGGGGCAGATAGCAATCAGCCCCAGCATTTT. Translating gives CATQVFHRPGADSNQPQHF.